What follows is one T cell receptor beta chain and its context. Its antigen is undetermined. In the study's own analysis: Published virus-specific TCRB sequences matched only a few of the patient CD8+ clones exceeding 1%. Sequenced by immunoSEQ multiplex PCR; TCRdb stores in-frame clones only, minus some. That table supplies the V and J calls and clone size; D and trimming were determined from the DNA. This sample yields about 19,000 clones, of which about 81% are seen a single time; around an eighth belongs to the top ten. The data stem from a study of somatic mutations in cytotoxic T cells in rheumatoid arthritis. General study results and limits: Unidentified antigens were the targets of the expanded CD8+ clones. Measured CD8+ T-cell clonality, a value compared between rheumatoid arthritis patients and age-matched healthy controls, did not differ significantly.

Germline V gene lookup returns CDR1 LGHNA and CDR2 YSLEER. V was pared by 0 bases and J by 5 bases, with 15 bases between. CDR3 length: 16 residues. Positive magnetic bead selection, which isolated the CD4+ and CD8+ cells, was followed by a flow cytometry check of purity. This sequence originates from an adult with rheumatoid arthritis. What was sequenced was CD8+ T cells sorted from blood. V gene TRBV4-3 combines with J gene TRBJ2-3; D not resolved. CDR3 DNA sequence: TGCGCCAGCAGCCAAGATCGTGCACTTAGTGGAGATACGCAGTATTTT. Translating it yields CASSQDRALSGDTQYF.